What follows is one T cell receptor beta chain and its context. This sample is drawn from a study of blood T cell repertoires in COVID-19. Across the whole study: The origin of the acute and convalescent COVID-19 samples was the United States, Italy and Spain. PBMCs, B-cell-depleted T cells, or T cells were the source of the cDNA or gDNA that made up the material.

The CDR3 totals 15 residues. V lost 6 bases, J lost 4 bases, and 6 bases stayed unmatched. Per the germline V gene, CDR1 is MDHEN and CDR2 is SYDVKM. As processed by the authors: Amplifying reference gene primers gave estimates of nucleated cell counts. TCRdb's table, derived via immunoSEQ multiplex PCR, lists solely in-frame clones and lacks some. V and J calls and clone size are given by that table; D and trimming were obtained from the DNA. The sample contains just over 300,000 clones, 87% of which appear only once. The TCR was taken from a man aged 18-30 years with active or convalescent COVID-19. This chain links TRBV28 with TRBJ2-1; 10 positions agree with TRBD2. Specimen: peripheral blood. The CDR3 sequence: CASRYGLAEYNEQFF. In DNA, the CDR3 is TGTGCCAGCAGATATGGACTAGCGGAGTACAATGAGCAGTTCTTC. Drawing the rest from reference TRBV28 and TRBJ2-1, the complete variable domain is DVKVTQSSRYLVKRTGEKVFLECVQDMDHENMFWYRQDPGLGLRLIYFSYDVKMKEKGDIPEGYSVSREKKERFSLILESASTNQTSMYLCASRYGLAEYNEQFFGPGTRLTVL.